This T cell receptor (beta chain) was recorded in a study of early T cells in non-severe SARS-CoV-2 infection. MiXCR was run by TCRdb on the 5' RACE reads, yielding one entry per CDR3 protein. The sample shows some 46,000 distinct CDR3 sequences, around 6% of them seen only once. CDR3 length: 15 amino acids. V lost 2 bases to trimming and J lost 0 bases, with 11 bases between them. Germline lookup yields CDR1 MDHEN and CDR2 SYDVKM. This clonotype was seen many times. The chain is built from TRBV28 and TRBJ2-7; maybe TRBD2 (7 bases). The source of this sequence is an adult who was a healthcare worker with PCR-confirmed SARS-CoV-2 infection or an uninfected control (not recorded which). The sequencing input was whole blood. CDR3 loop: CASSLQGRASYEQYF. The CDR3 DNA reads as TGTGCCAGCAGTTTACAGGGGAGGGCCTCCTACGAGCAGTACTTC.